The sequence of this T cell receptor beta chain was determined in a study of T cells in Graves' hyperthyroidism and ophthalmopathy. Amplification yielded TCR beta CDR3 regions, with RNA transcripts as the source. Primed by the HTBI set, a first-round RT-PCR was run on the TCR CDR3. MiXCR was run by TCRdb on the multiplex PCR reads, yielding one entry per CDR3 protein. The sample contains more than 350,000 distinct CDR3 sequences, around 13% of which appear only once. Among ophthalmopathy patients, the Clinical Activity Score reached at least 3, the NOSPECS grade reached at least 4, and duration remained under 3 months. Using about 10 ml of fresh peripheral blood, PBMCs were prepared. V dropped 7 bases and J dropped 4; count of bases not matched to a gene: 7. Germline V gene sequence: CDR1 SGHRS, CDR2 YFSETQ. The length of the CDR3 is 15 residues. This clonotype was picked up many times. Its cognate antigen is unknown.

Findings and caveats of the study: Before onset, by a median of around 6.4 months, the model predicted ophthalmopathy.

Sequenced: blood. The V gene is TRBV5-1, the J gene TRBJ2-2, with 10 positions matching TRBD2. This receptor was obtained from a woman in her twenties or thirties with Graves' ophthalmopathy. The CDR3 nucleotides read TGCGCCAGCGGGTTCACTAGCGGGGCCACCGGGGAGCTGTTTTTT. Its protein product is CASGFTSGATGELFF.